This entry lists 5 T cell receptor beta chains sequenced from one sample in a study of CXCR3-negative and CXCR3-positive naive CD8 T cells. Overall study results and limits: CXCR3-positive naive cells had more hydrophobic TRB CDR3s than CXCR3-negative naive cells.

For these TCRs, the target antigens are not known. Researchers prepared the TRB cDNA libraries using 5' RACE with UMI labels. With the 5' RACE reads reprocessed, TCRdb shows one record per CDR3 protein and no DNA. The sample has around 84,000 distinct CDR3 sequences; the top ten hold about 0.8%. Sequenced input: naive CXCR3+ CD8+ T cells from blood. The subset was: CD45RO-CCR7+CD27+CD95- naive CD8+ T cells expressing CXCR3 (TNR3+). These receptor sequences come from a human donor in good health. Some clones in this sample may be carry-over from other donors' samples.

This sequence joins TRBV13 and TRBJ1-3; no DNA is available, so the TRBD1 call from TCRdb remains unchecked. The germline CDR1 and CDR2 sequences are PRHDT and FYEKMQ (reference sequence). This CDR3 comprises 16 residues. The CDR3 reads CASTTGTALSGNTIYF. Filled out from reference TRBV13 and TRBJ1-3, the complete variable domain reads AAGVIQSPRHLIKEKRETATLKCYPIPRHDTVYWYQQGPGQDPQFLISFYEKMQSDKGSIPDRFSAQQFSDYHSELNMSSLELGDSALYFCASTTGTALSGNTIYFGEGSWLTVV.

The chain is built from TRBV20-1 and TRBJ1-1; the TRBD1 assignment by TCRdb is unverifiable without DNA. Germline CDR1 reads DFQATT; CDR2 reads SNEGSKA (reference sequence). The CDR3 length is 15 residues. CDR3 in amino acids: CSARGVGQGETEAFF.

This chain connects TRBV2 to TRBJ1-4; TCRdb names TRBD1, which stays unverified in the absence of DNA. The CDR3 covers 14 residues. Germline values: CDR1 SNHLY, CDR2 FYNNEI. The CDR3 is CASSWGQVREKLFF.

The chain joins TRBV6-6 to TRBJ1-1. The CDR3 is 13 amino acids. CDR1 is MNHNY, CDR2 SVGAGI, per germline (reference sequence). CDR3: CASRDLSVISAFF.

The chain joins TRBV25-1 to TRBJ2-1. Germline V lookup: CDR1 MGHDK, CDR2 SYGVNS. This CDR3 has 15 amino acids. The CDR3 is CASSGGDRPYNEQFF.